This T cell receptor (beta chain) was sequenced for a study of cytomegalovirus exposure and HLA in healthy donors (TCRdb year 2017). About the full investigation: In an earlier analysis of fewer than 750 of the donors, 250 to 350 Gb of sequence data and 95 million to 130 million unique TCR beta sequences from 150 million to 200 million T cells were reported. About 300 gigabases of sequencing data and 91 million or so unique TCR sequences made up an early release that covered about 640 HLA-typed donors. Of the roughly 430 genotyped donors, 65% to 90% fell in the genetic ancestry cluster associated with self-reported Caucasian donors. The study aimed to test whether signatures of past pathogen exposure could be identified by cataloging public T cell receptors. The study profiled the T cell repertoires of around 700 subjects by immunosequencing and related them to cytomegalovirus serostatus. Along with the approximately 700-subject first cohort, a separate validation cohort of over a hundred different subjects was used. To predict cytomegalovirus infection status, the study brought together high-throughput TCR immunosequencing, statistical association of individual TCRs with disease status, and machine learning. A later analysis re-examined previously published TCR beta repertoires from hundreds of donors and added high-resolution HLA genotyping to investigate patterns of TCR occurrence. Rather than using new phenotypic data, the later analysis identified candidate immune exposures from TCR beta sequences and from how often those sequences occurred across donors. To decide whether each TCR beta V gene segment behaved as functional or pseudogenic, an earlier analysis of some 600 of the donors relied on high-throughput TCR beta sequencing. Donor age, sex, ethnicity and CMV serostatus were compiled together with the repertoire data. Genome-wide SNP genotypes for about 65% of the 666 donors were used in a later genetic analysis, which treated that subset as a discovery cohort. All discovery cohort repertoires had been generated using a single sequencing platform. Class I and class II HLA loci were covered by the typing at four-digit resolution. The number of donors typed differed by locus, with roughly 620-640 for A, B, C, DRB1 and DQB1, around 500 for DQA1, about 610 for DPA1, and around 450 for DPB1. About five DR-DQ haplotypes were treated as single units for association and clustering because of strong linkage in the cohort. Across about 380 genotyped donors of the cohort, an average of about 220,000 unique TCR beta nucleotide sequences per donor were sequenced, and roughly 20% of those sequences were non-productive. On the study overall, not on this receptor specifically: The earlier analysis of nearly 600 of the donors excluded 15 to 20 rarely observed V segments, including chromosome 9 orphons, because counts were too low. In the study, 150 to 200 TCR beta chains were listed as associated with cytomegalovirus. Assigning TCR associations to individual alleles was difficult when HLA alleles, especially DR and DQ, strongly co-occurred. A further reported finding was that TCR beta sequences accurately predicted the HLA-A and HLA-B alleles for most subjects in the first cohort. According to a later analysis, TCR association rates differed among HLA loci, with DRB1 alleles showing the most associated TCRs and HLA-C alleles showing the fewest. In a later analysis, HLA-associated TCR beta chains were found to be more clonally expanded and to have lower generation probabilities than equally common non-associated chains. Most TCR sequences were observed very rarely across donors, whereas some public TCRs were present in many individuals. In vitro tests confirmed that a few of the cytomegalovirus-associated TCR beta chains recognize cytomegalovirus antigens. This cohort had only TCR beta chains sequenced, and the lack of alpha or paired-chain data limited which features could be detected. The presence/absence analyses assumed that sequencing depth was roughly uniform across donors, and that assumption may not be true. Broadly in line with IMGT annotations, most TCR beta V segments showed up in productive rearrangements about 87% or about 30% of the time in an earlier analysis of roughly 590 of the donors. Several of the top co-occurrence clusters appeared to be linked to parvovirus B19, influenza, CMV and Epstein-Barr virus, according to a later analysis. Linkage disequilibrium might explain the correlated functional status among segregating V segments, but an unknown experimental factor could not be excluded. The sequencing pipeline was judged likely to have produced a cluster of highly shared sequence variants as a technical artifact. The 87-base-pair reads could not distinguish some IMGT-functional V segments, including TRBV6-2 and TRBV6-3, so those segments were excluded. In a later analysis, 16,951 TCR beta sequences were associated with specific HLA alleles at a false discovery rate of 0.05. In a later genetic analysis, a missense DCLRE1C variant was associated with V-gene and J-gene trimming of TCR beta chains, and the association was replicated in an independent cohort. According to a later analysis, most CMV-associated TCR beta chains appeared to be HLA-restricted, and the HLA associations seemed to be driven largely by CMV exposure. Because HLA typing was missing for some donors at each locus, association tests included only the typed subset. Immune exposure information for the cohort was limited to CMV serostatus. The classifier was reported to diagnose cytomegalovirus status with high specificity and sensitivity in both the original cohort and the validation cohort. The authors suggested that the approach could potentially be generalized to other disease states and immunological phenotypes. A later genetic analysis reported fewer N-insertions in productive TCRs among donors in an Asian-associated ancestry cluster than the roughly 620-donor mean.

Turning to this clone: The target of this receptor is not known. Nothing much larger sits one base from this clone, and base qualities are not available.

From a lookup of the germline V gene, CDR1 and CDR2 are SNHLY and FYNNEI. Reading from cysteine to phenylalanine, the CDR3 counts 14 amino acids. Solely the CDR3 DNA is kept, with 42 bases framed from the first base. Trimming leaves V shorter by 7 bases and J shorter by 5 bases, with the junction holding 6 bases beyond the gene matches. The cohort comprised several hundred healthy bone marrow donors. All cohort members were sampled while nominally healthy, although unrecorded immune exposures were likely present. The donor was CMV seronegative and was included in the group of a few hundred seronegative cohort members. Each donor provided a peripheral blood sample, and peripheral blood mononuclear cells were used for TCR beta sequencing. Genomic DNA was extracted from the blood cell samples with the Qiagen DNeasy Blood Extraction Kit. Library generation was performed with the immunoSEQ multiplex PCR assay. For the multiplex PCR, a mixture combining 60 forward primers for TCR Vbeta segments and 13 reverse primers for TCR Jbeta segments was used. Amplification of the CDR3 region of rearranged TCR beta genes was performed with a multiplex PCR assay on genomic DNA. The amplified TCR beta libraries were sequenced on the Illumina HiSeq System as 87-base-pair reads. The source study handled its data this way. In a later analysis, some 80 million unique TCR beta chains were counted across the roughly 610 repertoires, and about 10 million of these chains were shared by at least two donors. To remove PCR and sequencing errors, raw reads were error-corrected and collapsed into unique sequences using a nearest-neighbor algorithm that merged closely related sequences. V, D and J gene segments were assigned by aligning CDR3 sequences to IMGT reference sequences. For a sequence to be retained, a match of at least six nucleotides was required to both a V gene segment and a J gene segment. A rearrangement counted as productive if the CDR3 had no stop codons and remained in frame with V and J, and every other rearrangement counted as non-productive. CDR3 was defined by IMGT convention, running from the second conserved V-encoded cysteine to the conserved J-encoded phenylalanine. The earlier analysis of a few hundred of the donors excluded any sequence lacking an unambiguous match to a single V gene segment. In an earlier analysis of 587 of the donors, V segments were called functional above 56.7% productive rearrangements and were called segregating when the between-donor standard deviation exceeded 5%. A statistical classification framework was built for diagnosing cytomegalovirus status from the catalog of TCR beta chain sequences. In a later analysis, TCR nucleotide sequences were compared against IMGT/GENE-DB human TR gene sequences so that V and J genes could be assigned. Using the TCRdist pipeline, a later analysis assigned CDR3 sequences along with most-parsimonious VDJ recombination scenarios. In a later analysis, each TCR beta chain was defined by its CDR3 amino acid sequence together with its V-gene family, and reads lacking a unique V-gene family were excluded. A later analysis removed several hundred highly shared, low-generation-probability nucleotide sequences to deal with suspected cross-contamination and a sequencing artifact. In a later analysis, a clonal expansion index was calculated for each public chain from normalized within-repertoire ranks of inferred template counts. Generation probabilities in a later analysis came from a VDJ recombination model fitted to out-of-frame rearrangements, and those results were checked against IGoR. A later analysis scored TCR-TCR, TCR-HLA and TCR-CMV co-occurrence with hypergeometric tests, applying a repertoire-size bias correction to TCR pairs. False discovery rates were estimated in a later analysis by permuting HLA or CMV assignments 20 times. A later analysis grouped co-occurring TCRs with DBSCAN, adding TCRdist sequence similarity when clustering within HLA-allele-positive subsets. For co-occurrence clustering, repertoires with fewer than 30,000 or more than 120,000 public chains were excluded, along with several repertoires with anomalous nucleotide sharing. Imported from immuneACCESS, the table was reduced by TCRdb to in-frame sequences with V and J called. These copies leave out some clones; in studies compared against another copy, an unresolved V gene accounts for under half, and the cause of the remainder is not known. The V and J calls and clone size are taken from that table; D and trimming were inferred from the DNA. The sample includes about 140,000 clones, with around 77% observed a single time. Of the sample, approximately 0.97% falls within the top ten clones.

This sequence was found in a man aged 18 to 35 in good health and CMV-seronegative. The receptor chain draws on TRBV2 and TRBJ1-3; TRBD1 lines up with 9 middle nucleotides. Sequencing was carried out using PBMCs. This receptor has the CDR3 CASKGQGSRNTIYF. The bases read TGTGCCAGCAAGGGACAGGGTTCAAGAAACACCATATATTTT.